Described below is a single T cell receptor beta chain sequence and its context. As yet, its antigen is unknown. The sample comes from a study of cytomegalovirus exposure and HLA in healthy donors. At the level of the study: There were about 86 million unique TCRs (from HLA-typed donors) in an early data release. Regarding the study as a whole: A later analysis showed that HLA-associated TCR beta chains had undergone more clonal expansion than equally common others. Analysis was carried out at a later point, and it linked a missense DCLRE1C variant to TCR beta V- and J-gene trimming. The study put 150 or so TCR beta chains on its list as cytomegalovirus-associated.

13 Jbeta primers and 60 Vbeta primers were used for the PCR. Only in-frame clones appear in the TCRdb table, and some are missing; sequencing was by immunoSEQ multiplex PCR. The sample table includes about 67,000 clones. Between the trimmed V and J ends, which lost 3 bases and 3 bases, there was a span of 6 bases. The CDR3 is 13 residues long. Germline CDR1 SNHLY, CDR2 FYNNEI. The sequencing sample was made of PBMCs. The sequence derives from a woman younger than 45 in good health and CMV-seronegative. This rearrangement joins TRBV2 to TRBJ1-5; unclear D gene. The CDR3 loop is CASSDEFNQPQHF. In DNA, the CDR3 is TGTGCCAGCAGTGACGAGTTCAATCAGCCCCAGCATTTT.